The T cell receptor (beta chain) under discussion was sequenced for a study of blood T cell repertoires in COVID-19. About the study: Samples came from the United States, Italy and Spain, spanning acute and convalescent COVID-19. PBMCs, B-cell-depleted T cells, or T cells were the source of the cDNA or gDNA that made up the material.

The Seattle site enrolled patients during active infection and followed them longitudinally. Authors' data handling: Reference gene primer amplification in the assay estimated nucleated cell counts. Here immunoSEQ multiplex PCR was the method, and the copy in TCRdb shows in-frame clones only, minus some. V and J calls and clone size follow that table, whereas D and trimming were derived from the DNA. The table includes around 110,000 clones, about 82% detected once. The CDR3 consists of 12 residues. Trimming took 6 bases from V and 6 from J, leaving 8 bases between them. Germline V gives CDR1 MNHEY, CDR2 SVGAGI.

Specimen: peripheral blood. The chain is built from TRBV6-5 and TRBJ1-4, with a possible D match to TRBD1 (6 bases). The clonotype was recovered from a man older than 75 with COVID-19, enrolled during active disease. CDR3 sequence reads: CASRQGDEKLFF. The CDR3 bases are TGTGCCAGCAGACAGGGCGATGAAAAACTGTTTTTT.